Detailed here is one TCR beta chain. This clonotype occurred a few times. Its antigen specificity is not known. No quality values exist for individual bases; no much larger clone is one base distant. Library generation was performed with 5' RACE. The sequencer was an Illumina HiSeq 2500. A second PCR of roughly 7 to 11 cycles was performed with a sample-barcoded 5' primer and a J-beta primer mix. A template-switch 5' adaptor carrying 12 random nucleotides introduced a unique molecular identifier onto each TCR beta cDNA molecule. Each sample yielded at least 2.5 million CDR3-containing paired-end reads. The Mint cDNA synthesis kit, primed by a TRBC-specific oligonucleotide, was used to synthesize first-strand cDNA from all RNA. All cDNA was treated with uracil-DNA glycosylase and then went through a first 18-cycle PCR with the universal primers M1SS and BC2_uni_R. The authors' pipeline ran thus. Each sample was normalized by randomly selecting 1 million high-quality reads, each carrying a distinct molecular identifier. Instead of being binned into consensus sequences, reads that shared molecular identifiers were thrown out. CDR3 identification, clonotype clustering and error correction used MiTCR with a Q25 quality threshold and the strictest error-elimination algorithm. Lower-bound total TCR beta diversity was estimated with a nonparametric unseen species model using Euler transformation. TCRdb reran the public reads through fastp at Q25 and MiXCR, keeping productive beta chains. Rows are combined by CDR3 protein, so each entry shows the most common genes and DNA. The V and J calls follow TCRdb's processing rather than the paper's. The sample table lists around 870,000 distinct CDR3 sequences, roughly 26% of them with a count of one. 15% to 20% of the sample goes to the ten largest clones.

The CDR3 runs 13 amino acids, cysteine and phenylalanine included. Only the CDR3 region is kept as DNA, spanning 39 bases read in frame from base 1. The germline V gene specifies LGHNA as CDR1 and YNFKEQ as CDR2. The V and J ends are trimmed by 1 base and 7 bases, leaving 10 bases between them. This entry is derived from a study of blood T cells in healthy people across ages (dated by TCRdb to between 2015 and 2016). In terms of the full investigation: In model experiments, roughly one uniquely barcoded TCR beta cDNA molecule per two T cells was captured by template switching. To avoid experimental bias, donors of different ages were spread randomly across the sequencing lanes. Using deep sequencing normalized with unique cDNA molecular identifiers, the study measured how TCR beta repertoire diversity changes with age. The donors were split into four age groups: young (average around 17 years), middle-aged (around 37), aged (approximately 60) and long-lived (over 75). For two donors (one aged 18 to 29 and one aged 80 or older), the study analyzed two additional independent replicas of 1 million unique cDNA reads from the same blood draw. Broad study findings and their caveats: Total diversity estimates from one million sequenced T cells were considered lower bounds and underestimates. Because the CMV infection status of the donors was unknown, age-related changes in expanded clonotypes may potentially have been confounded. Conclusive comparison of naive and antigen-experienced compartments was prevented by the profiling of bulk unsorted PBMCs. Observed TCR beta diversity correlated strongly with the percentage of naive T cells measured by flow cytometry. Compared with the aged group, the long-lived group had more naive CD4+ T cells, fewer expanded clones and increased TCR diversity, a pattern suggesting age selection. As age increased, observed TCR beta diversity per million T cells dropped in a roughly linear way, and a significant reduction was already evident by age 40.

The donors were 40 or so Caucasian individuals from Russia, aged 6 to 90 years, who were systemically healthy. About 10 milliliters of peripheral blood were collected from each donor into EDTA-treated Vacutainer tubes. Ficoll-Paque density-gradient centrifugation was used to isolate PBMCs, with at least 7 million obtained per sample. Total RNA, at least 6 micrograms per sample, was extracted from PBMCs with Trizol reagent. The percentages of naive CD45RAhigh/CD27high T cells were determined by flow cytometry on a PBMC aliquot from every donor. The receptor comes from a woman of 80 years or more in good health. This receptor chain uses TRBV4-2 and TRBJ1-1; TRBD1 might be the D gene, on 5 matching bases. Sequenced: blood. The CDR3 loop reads CASSQGGSSEAFF. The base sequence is TGTGCCAGCAGCCAAGGGGGCTCGAGTGAAGCTTTCTTT.